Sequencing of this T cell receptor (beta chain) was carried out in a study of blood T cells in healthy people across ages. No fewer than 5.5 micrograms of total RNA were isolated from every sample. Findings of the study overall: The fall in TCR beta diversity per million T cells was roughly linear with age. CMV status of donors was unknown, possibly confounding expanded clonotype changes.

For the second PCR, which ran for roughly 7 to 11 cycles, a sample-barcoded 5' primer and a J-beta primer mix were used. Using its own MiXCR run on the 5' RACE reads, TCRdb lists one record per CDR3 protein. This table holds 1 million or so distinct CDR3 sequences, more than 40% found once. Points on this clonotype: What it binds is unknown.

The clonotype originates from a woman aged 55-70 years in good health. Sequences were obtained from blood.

As DNA, the CDR3 is TGTGCCAGCAGTCGGCCCGGGCAGGGGATCTACGAGCAGTACTTC. This gives the protein CASSRPGQGIYEQYF. The V and J genes are TRBV6-6 and TRBJ2-7; D possibly corresponds to TRBD1 (6 bases). This CDR3 is built from 15 residues. Germline V gives CDR1 MNHNY, CDR2 SVGAGI (reference sequence). Between the trimmed V and J ends, which lost 5 bases and 3 bases, there was a span of 17 bases.